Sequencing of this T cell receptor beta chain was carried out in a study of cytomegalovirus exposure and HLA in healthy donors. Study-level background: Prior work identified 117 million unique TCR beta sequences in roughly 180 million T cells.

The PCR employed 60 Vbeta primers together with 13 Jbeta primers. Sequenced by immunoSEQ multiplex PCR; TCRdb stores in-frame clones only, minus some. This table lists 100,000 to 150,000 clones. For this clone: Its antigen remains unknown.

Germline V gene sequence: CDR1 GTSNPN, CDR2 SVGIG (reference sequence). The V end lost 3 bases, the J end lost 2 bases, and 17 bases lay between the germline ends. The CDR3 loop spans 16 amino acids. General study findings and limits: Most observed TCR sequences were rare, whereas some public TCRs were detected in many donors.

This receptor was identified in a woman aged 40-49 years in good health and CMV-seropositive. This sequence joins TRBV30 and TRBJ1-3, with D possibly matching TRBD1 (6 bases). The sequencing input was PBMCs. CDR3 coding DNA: TGTGCCTGGAGCCCCTTTGGGGGGGCACCTGGAAACACCATATATTTT. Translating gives CAWSPFGGAPGNTIYF.